What follows are 22 T cell receptor beta chains derived from one specimen sequenced in a study of CD8 T cells in ankylosing spondylitis. TCRdb independently ran MiXCR on the 5' RACE reads; one entry per CDR3 protein. This table has tens of thousands of distinct CDR3 sequences, roughly 9.6% appearing once. The sample was blood, either unsorted or a sorted T cell fraction (not recorded which). These receptors came from a male donor with ankylosing spondylitis or in good health (not recorded which).

In its sample, this clonotype was seen many times. This chain uses TRBV12-3 or TRBV12-4 with TRBJ1-5, with D possibly being TRBD1 (5 bases). V was shortened by 5 bases and J by 9 bases, with 17 bases between the two germline ends. The CDR3 has 14 amino acids. CDR3 sequence: CASSGQDLDRPQHF. In DNA, the CDR3 is TGTGCCAGCAGTGGACAAGATCTGGATCGGCCCCAGCATTTT.

Ten or more counts support this clonotype. The gene calls are TRBV28 and TRBJ2-2; no clear D gene. This CDR3 is 12 amino acids long. V shed 0 bases and J shed 5 bases, with 1 base lying between them. CDR1 is MDHEN and CDR2 is SYDVKM in the germline V gene. In nucleotides, the CDR3 is TGTGCCAGCAGTTTATGGACCGGGGAGCTGTTTTTT. Translating gives CASSLWTGELFF.

This clonotype was detected ten times or more. The rearrangement uses TRBV7-7 and TRBJ2-3, with 8 bases lining up with TRBD1. Germline V CDR1 and CDR2: SSHAT, FNYEAQ (reference sequence). The CDR3 has 15 amino acids. Unmatched junction bases numbered 2, after V lost 3 bases and J lost 0 bases. CDR3 nucleotide sequence: TGTGCCAGCAGCTTGACAGGGGTTAGCACAGATACGCAGTATTTT. It yields the protein CASSLTGVSTDTQYF. The full variable domain, its missing parts supplied by reference TRBV7-7 and TRBJ2-3, is GAGVSQSPRYKVTKRGQDVTLRCDPISSHATLYWYQQALGQGPEFLTYFNYEAQPDKSGLPSDRFSAERPEGSISTLTIQRTEQRDSAMYRCASSLTGVSTDTQYFGPGTRLTVL.

The V call is TRBV2, the J call TRBJ1-1; D not certain. V dropped 2 bases and J dropped 1 base, with 14 bases sitting between them. Germline values: CDR1 SNHLY, CDR2 FYNNEI. CDR3 length equals 16 residues. CDR3 region: CASSEYGRVGNTEAFF. CDR3 nucleotide sequence: TGTGCCAGCAGTGAATACGGCCGGGTAGGGAACACTGAAGCTTTCTTT. Full variable domain (missing parts from reference TRBV2 and TRBJ1-1): EPEVTQTPSHQVTQMGQEVILRCVPISNHLYFYWYRQILGQKVEFLVSFYNNEISEKSEIFDDQFSVERPDGSNFTLKIRSTKLEDSAMYFCASSEYGRVGNTEAFFGQGTRLTVV.

The chain employs TRBV5-5 and TRBJ1-6; no clear D. The CDR3 extends over 14 amino acids. V was trimmed by 2 bases and J by 0 bases, leaving 3 bases between them. Germline V gene data show CDR1 as SGHKS and CDR2 as YYEKEE (reference sequence). CDR3 sequence: CASSFGSYNSPLHF. In DNA form, the CDR3 reads TGTGCCAGCAGCTTCGGCTCCTATAATTCACCCCTCCACTTT. Supplemented by reference TRBV5-5 and TRBJ1-6, the full variable domain reads DAGVTQSPTHLIKTRGQQVTLRCSPISGHKSVSWYQQVLGQGPQFIFQYYEKEERGRGNFPDRFSARQFPNYSSELNVNALLLGDSALYLCASSFGSYNSPLHFGNGTRLTVT.

In this sample, this clonotype turned up many times. The genes are TRBV12-3 or TRBV12-4 and TRBJ1-1; 8 bases fit TRBD1. V shed 6 bases, J shed 0 bases, and the junction held 3 bases outside the gene matches. This CDR3 has 14 residues. CDR3 nucleotide sequence: TGTGCCAGCAGAGGACAGGGTTTGAACACTGAAGCTTTCTTT. This codes for CASRGQGLNTEAFF.

This clonotype was counted ten times or more. V and J are TRBV19 and TRBJ2-7; 7 nucleotides match TRBD1. CDR3 length: 15 amino acids. The V and J ends lost 5 bases and 2 bases, in that order; junction bases with no gene match: 9. Germline CDR1 is LNHDA and CDR2 is SQIVND (reference sequence). CDR3 protein: CASSQTPGQTYEQYF. CDR3 coding DNA: TGTGCCAGTAGTCAAACACCGGGACAGACCTACGAGCAGTACTTC.

In its sample, this clonotype was seen a few times. The chain carries TRBV5-4 and TRBJ1-5, with unresolved D. The germline gives CDR1 SGHNT, CDR2 YYREEE (reference sequence). The V gene lost 4 bases and the J gene lost 0 bases, with 11 bases spanning the gap. This CDR3 contains 15 residues. In DNA, the CDR3 is TGTGCCAGCAGCCTGGAAGGGTATAGCAATCAGCCCCAGCATTTT. This encodes CASSLEGYSNQPQHF.

This clonotype was counted at least ten times. The rearrangement uses TRBV12-3 or TRBV12-4 and TRBJ1-4; a possible D gene is TRBD1 (5 bases). V shed 6 bases and J shed 7 bases, with 12 bases lying between them. CDR3 length equals 13 residues. The CDR3 sequence: CASRGDPSEKLFF. The CDR3 nucleotides are TGTGCCAGCAGAGGGGACCCCAGTGAAAAACTGTTTTTT.

This clonotype has at least ten counts. This chain joins TRBV3-1 and TRBJ2-6; D unclear. In germline, CDR1 is LGHDT, CDR2 YNNKEL (reference sequence). V shed 3 bases and J shed 1 base, with 7 bases lying between them. This CDR3 comprises 15 residues. In nucleotides, the CDR3 is TGTGCCAGCAGCCACCTCCGTTCTGGGGCCAACGTCCTGACTTTC. Its translation: CASSHLRSGANVLTF.

In its sample, this clonotype was seen many times. The rearrangement uses TRBV28 and TRBJ2-5; 9 bases line up with TRBD1. V lost 3 bases and J lost 1; bases outside the gene matches: 6. Germline CDR1 MDHEN, CDR2 SYDVKM. This CDR3 has 16 amino acids. The CDR3 protein is CASSLSGTGTQETQYF. The CDR3 DNA follows: TGTGCCAGCAGTTTGTCCGGGACAGGGACCCAAGAGACCCAGTACTTC.

The chain has TRBV7-9 and TRBJ2-3; 10 bases map to TRBD2. The CDR3 has 17 residues. The V segment lost 5 bases and the J segment 5 bases; nucleotides outside the gene matches: 13. The germline V gene encodes CDR1 SEHNR and CDR2 FQNEAQ (reference sequence). CDR3 sequence (DNA): TGTGCCAGCAGCCCTTCGGGGCTAGCGGGGGTTCGAGATACGCAGTATTTT. Its protein is CASSPSGLAGVRDTQYF. The full variable domain, in which reference TRBV7-9 and TRBJ2-3 provide the parts outside the CDR3, is DTGVSQNPRHKITKRGQNVTFRCDPISEHNRLYWYRQTLGQGPEFLTYFQNEAQLEKSRLLSDRFSAERPKGSFSTLEIQRTEQGDSAMYLCASSPSGLAGVRDTQYFGPGTRLTVL.

As concerns this clonotype: The junction shows a germline mismatch at one end, possibly a read error. The chain joins TRBV11-1 to TRBJ1-6, with a weak D call TRBD1 (5 bases). CDR3 length: 15 amino acids. Germline lookup yields CDR1 SGHAT and CDR2 FQDESV (reference sequence). This CDR3 reads CDSSSQGGYNSPLHF. As DNA, the CDR3 is TGTGACAGCAGCTCCCAGGGTGGTTATAATTCACCCCTCCACTTT.

This rearrangement joins TRBV5-1 to TRBJ1-6, with 9 bases matching TRBD1. The CDR3 extends over 15 amino acids. Germline CDR1 is SGHRS and CDR2 is YFSETQ. V gave up 4 bases and J gave up 8 bases; unmatched junction bases: 7. CDR3 nucleotide sequence: TGCGCCAGCAGCCCTCGACAGGGGGAAGATTCACCCCTCCACTTT. Translation: CASSPRQGEDSPLHF.

This clonotype was picked up a small number of times. The V call is TRBV3-1, the J call TRBJ2-2; possible D gene TRBD1, 5 bases. V was trimmed by 4 bases and J by 2 bases, leaving 11 bases between them. The CDR3 length is 15 residues. In germline, CDR1 is LGHDT, CDR2 YNNKEL (reference sequence). Here the CDR3 DNA reads TGTGCCAGCAGCCCTGCTAGGGGCAACACCGGGGAGCTGTTTTTT. It codes for CASSPARGNTGELFF.

This clonotype was detected many times. The J gene is TRBJ2-2, the V gene TRBV12-3 or TRBV12-4; no firm D call. V was pared by 7 bases and J by 6 bases, with 15 bases between. This CDR3 is built from 14 residues. The CDR3 sequence: CASTFAVKPGELFF. DNA for the CDR3: TGTGCCAGCACATTCGCTGTTAAGCCCGGGGAGCTGTTTTTT.

DNA for the CDR3: TGTGCCAGCAGCGGATGGGGGGGCATTGGCGGGGAGCTGTTTTTT. Translated: CASSGWGGIGGELFF. V usage is TRBV12-3 or TRBV12-4 and J usage is TRBJ2-2; possibly TRBD2 for D (7 bases). Deletions cut 6 bases from V and 7 bases from J, with 18 bases between. The length of the CDR3 is 15 residues.

This clonotype was counted ten times or more. The rearrangement joins TRBV12-3 or TRBV12-4 to TRBJ2-3; no definite D call. This CDR3 is 13 amino acids long. V shed 6 bases and J shed 0 bases, with 7 bases lying between them. Here the CDR3 reads CASSIASTDTQYF. The CDR3 DNA reads as TGTGCCAGCAGCATAGCCAGCACAGATACGCAGTATTTT.

Many counts were recorded for this clonotype. The chain recombines TRBV15 with TRBJ2-7, with D uncertain. Deletions cut 6 bases from V and 0 bases from J, with 12 bases between. This CDR3 spans 14 amino acids. Germline V gene data show CDR1 as LNHNV and CDR2 as YYDKDF (reference sequence). Written as DNA, the CDR3 is TGTGCCACCAGTCAAAGAGGTAGCTCCTACGAGCAGTACTTC. Protein sequence: CATSQRGSSYEQYF.

This clonotype was recorded many times. The rearrangement uses TRBV12-3 or TRBV12-4 and TRBJ1-1; a weak D match, TRBD1 (6 bases). The V end lost 5 bases, the J end lost 5 bases, and 15 bases lay between the germline ends. This CDR3 region has 14 residues. The CDR3 region has the DNA TGTGCCAGCAGTCCCTGGGGGGGGCAAACTGAAGCTTTCTTT. This translates into CASSPWGGQTEAFF.

On this clonotype: The limits of the CDR3 on the DNA are not certain, so only TCRdb's listed CDR3 is given. CDR3 amino acids: CASSFFGQPQQHF. The gene calls are TRBV12-3 or TRBV12-4 and TRBJ1-5; TRBD1, the D gene given by the table, was not confirmed from the DNA. The CDR3 is 13 residues long, ends included.

The CDR3 region is CASSLVPGFEAFF. CDR3 DNA sequence: TGTGCCAGCAGTTTAGTGCCGGGGTTTGAAGCTTTCTTT. The V and J genes are TRBV12-3 or TRBV12-4 and TRBJ1-1; unclear D gene. The CDR3 sequence is 13 residues long. Trimming took 1 base from V and 7 from J, leaving 10 bases between them.